Reported below is one T cell receptor (beta chain). Its antigen specificity is not known. Base qualities are not recorded, but no much larger clone differs from it by a single base. These data come from a study of blood T cell repertoires in COVID-19 (dated by TCRdb to the early 2020s). For the wider study: Samples from collaborators originated in the United States, Italy and Spain and spanned both the acute and convalescent phases of COVID-19. The material from the prospective study consisted of cDNA or gDNA derived from T cells, B-cell-depleted T cells, or PBMCs. Subjects who had been exposed to COVID-19, were actively infected with it, or had recovered from it provided the deeply sampled blood TCRbeta repertoires that made up the dataset. The samples were drawn from two sources: the first 160 participants of the ongoing ImmuneRACE study, and over 1,000 subjects contributed by 6 global collaborators. HLA class I and class II types, where available, came from metadata supplied by the sample provider rather than from assay-based typing. The repertoires were released in a freely available public database meant as a resource for research on the immune response to SARS-CoV-2. The sample metadata nearly always contained a de-identified subject ID, COVID-19 status, age in years and sex. Study-level results and caveats: Clinical and demographic metadata were provided uncurated, with the amount varying by source and participant.

Whole blood was collected in K2EDTA tubes by collaborating institutions according to the institutions' own protocols. Collaborator samples were shipped for TCRbeta analysis as frozen whole blood, isolated PBMCs, or DNA extracted from either sample type. Taken from cysteine to phenylalanine, the CDR3 has 14 residues. Of all the DNA, just the CDR3 is kept, 42 bases in frame from base 1. Compared with germline, V lacks 4 bases and J lacks 8 bases; bases without a gene match: 7. CDR1 and CDR2, per the germline V gene, are SNHLY and FYNNEI. TCRbeta CDR3 regions were amplified from genomic DNA by means of the immunoSEQ Assay, a bias-controlled multiplex PCR. The authors' analysis ran thus. The number of nucleated cells in each sample was estimated from the amplification of reference gene primers within the assay. Sequence reads were collapsed and filtered to measure the absolute abundance of every unique TCRbeta CDR3 rearrangement. For each sample, productive Simpson clonality was calculated as the square root of Simpson's diversity index across productive rearrangements. TCRdb re-hosts the immuneACCESS table, in-frame sequences only. Its copies lack some clones; in the studies checked, an unresolved V gene accounts for under half of them, and the cause for the rest is not known. From that table come the V and J calls and clone size; the DNA was used to work out D and trimming. This sample lists approximately 31,000 clones; 85% were detected once. The top ten clonotypes cover under 20% of the sample.

The sequence is built from TRBV2 and TRBJ1-1, with 10 bases in between that match TRBD1. The sequencing input was peripheral blood. This receptor was taken from a woman aged 55-69 years with active COVID-19. The CDR3 corresponds to CASSGDRGSLEAFF. The nucleotide sequence is given as TGTGCCAGCAGTGGGGACAGGGGTTCTCTGGAAGCTTTCTTT. Joined to the reference TRBV2 and TRBJ1-1 proteins, this CDR3 gives the full variable domain: EPEVTQTPSHQVTQMGQEVILRCVPISNHLYFYWYRQILGQKVEFLVSFYNNEISEKSEIFDDQFSVERPDGSNFTLKIRSTKLEDSAMYFCASSGDRGSLEAFFGQGTRLTVV.